This TCR beta chain emerged from a study of T cell responses to AZD1222 COVID-19 vaccine. This clone has only one observation. Trimming cost V 9 bases and J 0 bases, with 12 bases left between them. The CDR3 is made up of 13 amino acids. The V gene's germline CDR1 is LNHDA and CDR2 SQIVND (reference sequence). This table comes from immunoSEQ multiplex PCR, and its TCRdb copy is limited to in-frame clones, with some not included. This table has around 140,000 clones, approximately 83% appearing once. Sequenced material: peripheral blood, taken on day 0 of AZD1222 vaccination. The rearrangement joins TRBV19 to TRBJ2-7; D possibly uses TRBD1 or TRBD2 (5 bases each). The clonotype originates from an adult in good health. The CDR3 region is CASSGSISYEQYF. CDR3 in DNA: TGTGCCAGCTCAGGGAGCATCTCCTACGAGCAGTACTTC.